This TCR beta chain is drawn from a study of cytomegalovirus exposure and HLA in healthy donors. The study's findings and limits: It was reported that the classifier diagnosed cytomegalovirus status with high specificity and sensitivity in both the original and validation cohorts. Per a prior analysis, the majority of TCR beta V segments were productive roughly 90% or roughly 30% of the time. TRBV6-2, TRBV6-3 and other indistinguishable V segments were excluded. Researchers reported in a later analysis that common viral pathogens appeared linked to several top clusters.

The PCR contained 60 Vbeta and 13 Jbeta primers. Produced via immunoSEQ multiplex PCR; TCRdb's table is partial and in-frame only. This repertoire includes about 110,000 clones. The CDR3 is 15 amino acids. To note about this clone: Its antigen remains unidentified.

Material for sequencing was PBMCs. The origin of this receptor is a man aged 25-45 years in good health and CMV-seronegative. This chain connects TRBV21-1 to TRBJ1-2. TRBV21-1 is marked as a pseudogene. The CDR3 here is CASSKDQRRPYGYTF. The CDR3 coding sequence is TGTGCCAGCAGCAAAGACCAGCGTCGTCCCTATGGCTACACCTTC.